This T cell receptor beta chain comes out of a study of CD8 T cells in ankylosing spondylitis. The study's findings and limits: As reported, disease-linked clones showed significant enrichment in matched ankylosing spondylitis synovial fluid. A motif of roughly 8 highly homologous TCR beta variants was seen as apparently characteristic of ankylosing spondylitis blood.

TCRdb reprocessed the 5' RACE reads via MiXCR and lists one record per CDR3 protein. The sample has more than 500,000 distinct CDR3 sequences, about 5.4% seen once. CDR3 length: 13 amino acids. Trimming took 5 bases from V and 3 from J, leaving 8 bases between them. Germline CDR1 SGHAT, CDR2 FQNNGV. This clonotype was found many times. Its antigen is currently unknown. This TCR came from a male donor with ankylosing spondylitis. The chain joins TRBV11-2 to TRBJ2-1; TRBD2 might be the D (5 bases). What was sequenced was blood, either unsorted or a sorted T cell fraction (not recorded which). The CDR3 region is CASSVGNYNEQFF. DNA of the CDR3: TGTGCCAGCAGCGTCGGGAACTACAATGAGCAGTTCTTC.